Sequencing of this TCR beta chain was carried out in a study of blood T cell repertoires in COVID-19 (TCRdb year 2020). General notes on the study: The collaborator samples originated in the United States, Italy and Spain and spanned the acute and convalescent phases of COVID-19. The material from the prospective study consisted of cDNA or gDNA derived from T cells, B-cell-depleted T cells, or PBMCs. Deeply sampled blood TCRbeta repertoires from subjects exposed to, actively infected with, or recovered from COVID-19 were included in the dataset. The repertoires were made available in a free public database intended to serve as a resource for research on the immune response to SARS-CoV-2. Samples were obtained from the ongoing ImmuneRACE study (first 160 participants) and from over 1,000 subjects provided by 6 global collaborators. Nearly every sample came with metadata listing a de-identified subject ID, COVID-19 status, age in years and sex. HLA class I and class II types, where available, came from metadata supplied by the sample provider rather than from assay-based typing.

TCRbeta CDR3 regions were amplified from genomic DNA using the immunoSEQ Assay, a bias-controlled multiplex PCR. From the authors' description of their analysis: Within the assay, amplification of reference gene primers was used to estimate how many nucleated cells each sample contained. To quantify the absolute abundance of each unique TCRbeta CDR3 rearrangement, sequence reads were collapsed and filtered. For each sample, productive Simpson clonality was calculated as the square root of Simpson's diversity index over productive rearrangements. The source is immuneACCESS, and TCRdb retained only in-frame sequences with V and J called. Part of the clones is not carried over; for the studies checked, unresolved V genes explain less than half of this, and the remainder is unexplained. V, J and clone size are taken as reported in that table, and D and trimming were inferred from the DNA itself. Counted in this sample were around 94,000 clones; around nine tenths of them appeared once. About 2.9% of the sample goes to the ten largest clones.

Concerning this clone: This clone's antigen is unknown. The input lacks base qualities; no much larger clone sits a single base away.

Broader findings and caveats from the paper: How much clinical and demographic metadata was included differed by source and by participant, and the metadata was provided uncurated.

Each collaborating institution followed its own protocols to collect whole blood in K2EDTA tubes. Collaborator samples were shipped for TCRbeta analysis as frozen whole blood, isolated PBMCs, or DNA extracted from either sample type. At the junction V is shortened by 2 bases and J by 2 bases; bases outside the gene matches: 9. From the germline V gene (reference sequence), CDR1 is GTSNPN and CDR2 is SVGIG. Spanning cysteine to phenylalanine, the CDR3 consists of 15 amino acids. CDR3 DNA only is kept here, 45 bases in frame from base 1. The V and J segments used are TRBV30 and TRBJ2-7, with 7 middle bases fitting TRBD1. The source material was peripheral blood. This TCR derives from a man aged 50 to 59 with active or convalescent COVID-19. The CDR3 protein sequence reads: CAWSPRQGVTYEQYF. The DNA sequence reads TGTGCCTGGAGTCCACGGCAGGGGGTAACCTACGAGCAGTACTTC.